This T cell receptor beta chain was identified during a study of T cells in Graves' hyperthyroidism and ophthalmopathy. Looking at the study overall: Peripheral blood collection took place at initial diagnosis, before any treatment. Study observations and caveats: The majority of expanded thyroid clonotypes above 0.001 also appeared in blood.

TCR beta CDR3 sequences were amplified from RNA transcripts. The HTBI primer set drove a first-round RT-PCR of the TCR CDR3. In TCRdb, the multiplex PCR reads were re-called with MiXCR into one record per CDR3 protein. This sample has a few hundred thousand distinct CDR3 sequences, with about 15% found just once. About this clonotype: Its antigen is not known.

Clinical symptoms, serum thyroxine and TRAb, thyroid ultrasound and orbital computed tomography together formed the diagnostic basis. This CDR3 region has 14 residues. V was cut by 5 bases and J by 2 bases, with 12 bases left in between. Germline V lookup: CDR1 MDHEN, CDR2 SYDVKM. The receptor's source is a young woman with Graves' hyperthyroidism. This sequence joins TRBV28 and TRBJ2-5; D gene ambiguous. The specimen was blood. The CDR3 region is CASSQHETQETQYF. Here the CDR3 DNA reads TGTGCCAGCAGTCAACACGAGACTCAAGAGACCCAGTACTTC.